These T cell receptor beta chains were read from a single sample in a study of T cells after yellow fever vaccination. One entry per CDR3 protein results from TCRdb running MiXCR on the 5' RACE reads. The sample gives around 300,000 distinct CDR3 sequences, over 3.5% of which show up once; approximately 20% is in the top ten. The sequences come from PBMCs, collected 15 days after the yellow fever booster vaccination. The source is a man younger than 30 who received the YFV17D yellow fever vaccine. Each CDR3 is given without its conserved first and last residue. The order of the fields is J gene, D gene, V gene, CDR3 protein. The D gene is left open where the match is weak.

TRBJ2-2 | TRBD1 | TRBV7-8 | ASEDRVNSFSNTGELF
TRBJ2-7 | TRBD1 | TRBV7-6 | ASSRNLGTDYEQY
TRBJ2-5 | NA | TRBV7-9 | ASSFPGMRETQY
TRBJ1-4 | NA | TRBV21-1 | ASSKRESGGRGKLF
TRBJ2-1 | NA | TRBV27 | ASSQGSYNEQF
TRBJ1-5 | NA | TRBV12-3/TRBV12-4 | ASSLGVIYSNQPQH
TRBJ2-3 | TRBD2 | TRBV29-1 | SVDGLAGLTDTQY
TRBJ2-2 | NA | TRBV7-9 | ASSPGLTTNTGELF
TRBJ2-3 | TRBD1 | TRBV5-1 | ASSETRTGSGTDTQY
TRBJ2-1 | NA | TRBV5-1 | ASSPRGTFLSYNEQF
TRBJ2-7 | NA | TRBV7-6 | ASSLLPNSYEQY
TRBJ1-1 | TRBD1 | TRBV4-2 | ASSYPGTGSVGTEAF
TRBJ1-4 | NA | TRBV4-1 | ASSQEGQMRKLF
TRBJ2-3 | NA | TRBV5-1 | ASSLRQLISTDTQY
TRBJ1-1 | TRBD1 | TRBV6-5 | AVRAGGNTEAF
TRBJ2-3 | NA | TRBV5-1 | ASSFGGTGLTDTQY
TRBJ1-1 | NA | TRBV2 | ASSFGALEAF
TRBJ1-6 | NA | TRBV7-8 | ASKGHALSPLH
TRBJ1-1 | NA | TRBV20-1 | SAKDSPSLNTEAF
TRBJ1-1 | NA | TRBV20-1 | SARKGGNTEAF
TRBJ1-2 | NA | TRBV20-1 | SASSGVSSYGYT
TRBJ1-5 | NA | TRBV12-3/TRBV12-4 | ASSRGLHNQPQH
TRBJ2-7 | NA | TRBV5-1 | ASSREGEQY
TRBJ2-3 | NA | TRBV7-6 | ASSLDGQITDTQY
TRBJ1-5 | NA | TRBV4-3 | ASSQEFGSNQPQH
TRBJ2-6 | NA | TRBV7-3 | ASSFGGLPSGANVLT
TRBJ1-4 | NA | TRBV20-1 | SCRHLGNEKLF
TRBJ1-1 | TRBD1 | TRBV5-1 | ASSFTGDTEAF
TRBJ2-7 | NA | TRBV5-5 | ASSPKGIYTYEQY
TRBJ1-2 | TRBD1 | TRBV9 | ASSAQTGQNYGYT
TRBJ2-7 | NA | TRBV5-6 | ASSLMAYEQY
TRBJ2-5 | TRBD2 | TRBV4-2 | ASSQDGTTFLETQY
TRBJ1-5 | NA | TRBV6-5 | ASSSHHNQGNQPQH
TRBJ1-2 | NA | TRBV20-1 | SVSPGPYEGYT
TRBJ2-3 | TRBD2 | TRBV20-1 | SASGGKDTQY
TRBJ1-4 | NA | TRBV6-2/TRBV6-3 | ASRELGTSEKLF
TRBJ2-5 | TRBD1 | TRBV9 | ASSADRGELETQY
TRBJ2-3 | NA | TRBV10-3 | AISEYEDTQY
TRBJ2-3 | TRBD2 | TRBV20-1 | SARIPSGRGGTDTQY
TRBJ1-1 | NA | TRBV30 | AWTPSLTEAF
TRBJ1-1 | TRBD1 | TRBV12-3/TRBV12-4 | ASSTGQGKGAF
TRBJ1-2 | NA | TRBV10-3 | AISPRTGNYGYT
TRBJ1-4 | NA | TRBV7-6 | ASSLAGQLNEKLF
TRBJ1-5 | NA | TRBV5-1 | ASSLQGESNQPQH
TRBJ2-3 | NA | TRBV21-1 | ASSNTGTSGATDTQY
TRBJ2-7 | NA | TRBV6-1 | ASSERHPSSYEQY
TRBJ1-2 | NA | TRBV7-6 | ASSLRGLPSYGYT
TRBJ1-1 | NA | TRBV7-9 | ASSLIAQSGSNTEAF